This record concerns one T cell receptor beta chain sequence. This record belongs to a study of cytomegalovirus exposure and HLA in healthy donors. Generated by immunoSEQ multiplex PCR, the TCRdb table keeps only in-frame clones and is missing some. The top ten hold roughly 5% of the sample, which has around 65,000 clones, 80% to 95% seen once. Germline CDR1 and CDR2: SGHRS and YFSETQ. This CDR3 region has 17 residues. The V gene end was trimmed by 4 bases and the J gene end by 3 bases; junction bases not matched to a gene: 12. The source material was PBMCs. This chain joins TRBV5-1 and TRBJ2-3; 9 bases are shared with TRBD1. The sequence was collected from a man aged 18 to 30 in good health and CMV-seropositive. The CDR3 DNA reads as TGCGCCAGCAGCCCCTACAGGGGGCGAGTGGGGACAGATACGCAGTATTTT. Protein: CASSPYRGRVGTDTQYF.